A selection of T cell receptor beta chains follows, all from one sample in a study of cytomegalovirus exposure and HLA in healthy donors. Sequencing used immunoSEQ multiplex PCR; TCRdb keeps in-frame clones, though not all of them. The sample shows about 120,000 clones, roughly 71% of them seen only once. The sequenced material came from PBMCs. The receptors derive from a woman aged 40 to 50 in good health and CMV-seropositive. Both conserved end residues are part of each CDR3. A D gene is named only where the DNA matches it firmly. A clone size is listed for some rows: how often the clone was seen (once, few, many), or a class if it is expanded.

d_call clone_size j_call v_call cdr3_length cdr3_nt cdr3_aa
TRBD2 NA TRBJ2-2 TRBV9 16 TGTGCCAGCAGCGTAGTGGGAGCGGGGTACACCGGGGAGCTGTTTTTT CASSVVGAGYTGELFF
TRBD1 NA TRBJ2-5 TRBV25-1 15 TGTGCCAGCAGTGGATGGGACAGGGGAGGCGAGACCCAGTACTTC CASSGWDRGGETQYF
NA few TRBJ1-5 TRBV6-6 13 TGTGCCAGCAGTTACGGGGCCAATCAGCCCCAGCATTTT CASSYGANQPQHF
TRBD1 NA TRBJ2-1 TRBV4-1 16 TGCGCCAGCAGCCAAGAGGAGGGGACAGGGGGCAATGAGCAGTTCTTC CASSQEEGTGGNEQFF
NA NA TRBJ2-7 TRBV23-1 16 TGCGCCAGCAGGCACCCTGCTGGGGGGAGAAGCTACGAGCAGTACTTC CASRHPAGGRSYEQYF
TRBD2 NA TRBJ2-3 TRBV19 14 TGTGCCAGTAGTTTTGGACTAGAGGGAGATACGCAGTATTTT CASSFGLEGDTQYF
TRBD2 once TRBJ2-7 TRBV5-4 16 TGTGCCAGCAGCTTGGCCGCTAGCGGGAGCTTTCGCGAGCAGTACTTC CASSLAASGSFREQYF
TRBD1 few TRBJ1-6 TRBV7-3 15 TGTGCCAGCAGCCCCAGTGGGACAGCACATTCACCCCTCCACTTT CASSPSGTAHSPLHF
TRBD1 NA TRBJ1-2 TRBV19 15 TGTGCCAGTAGTATAAGGGGACAGGGGGCTTATGGCTACACCTTC CASSIRGQGAYGYTF
NA few TRBJ1-1 TRBV14 16 TGTGCCAGCAGCCAAGATCTAGAGGGTCCGAACACTGAAGCTTTCTTT CASSQDLEGPNTEAFF
TRBD1 NA TRBJ2-2 TRBV2 15 TGTGCCAGCCAAAACCGGGGACAGTTCACCGGGGAGCTGTTTTTT CASQNRGQFTGELFF
TRBD1 NA TRBJ1-1 TRBV5-1 16 TGCGCCAGCAGTCCGGGTTCAACAGGGGGCGCAAATGAAGCTTTCTTT CASSPGSTGGANEAFF
TRBD1 few TRBJ1-4 TRBV6-5 15 TGTGCCAGCAGTCGACAGGACAGGGGATCGGGAAAACTGTTTTTT CASSRQDRGSGKLFF
TRBD1 once TRBJ1-2 TRBV6-1 14 TGTGCCAGCACTCTCAAGGGGGCGTCCTATGGCTACACCTTC CASTLKGASYGYTF
TRBD1 NA TRBJ2-2 TRBV5-4 14 TGTGCCAGCAGTTGGACAGGGCGGCCCGGGGAGCTGTTTTTT CASSWTGRPGELFF
TRBD1 few TRBJ2-1 TRBV30 15 TGTGCCTGGGACTTACCGGGACAGGGGTTTGATGAGCAGTTCTTC CAWDLPGQGFDEQFF
TRBD1 few TRBJ1-1 TRBV7-9 14 TGTTCCAGCAGCTTGGGACAGTCGAACACTGAAGCTTTCTTT CSSSLGQSNTEAFF
NA once TRBJ1-1 TRBV7-2 14 TGTGCCAGCAGCTATTCAGGGGCCAACACTGAAGCTTTCTTT CASSYSGANTEAFF
TRBD1 NA TRBJ2-7 TRBV19 12 TGTGCCAGTAGTCGACAGGGGTACGAGCAGTACTTC CASSRQGYEQYF
TRBD1 NA TRBJ1-1 TRBV5-6 16 TGTGCCAGCAGCTTGGTCCCAGGGGGATCGGGCACTGAAGCTTTCTTT CASSLVPGGSGTEAFF
TRBD1 NA TRBJ2-7 TRBV27 14 TGTGCCAGTAGCGTGGGACAGGGCGTCTACGAGCAGTACTTC CASSVGQGVYEQYF
TRBD2 NA TRBJ2-7 TRBV28 14 TGTGCCAGCAGTTTAATCGCGGGAGACCACGAGCAGTACTTC CASSLIAGDHEQYF
NA NA TRBJ1-2 TRBV30 12 TGTGCCTGGAGTAAACCCATAGAGGGCTACACCTTC CAWSKPIEGYTF
TRBD1 NA TRBJ1-2 TRBV18 15 TGTGCCAGTACACAACGCCCCACAGGGGACTATGGCTACACCTTC CASTQRPTGDYGYTF
TRBD1 once TRBJ2-1 TRBV5-1 13 TGCGCCAGCAGCTCGGGACAGAACAATGAGCAGTTCTTC CASSSGQNNEQFF
NA NA TRBJ1-1 TRBV6-5 15 TGTGCCAGCAGTTACTCTGCCAGGGAAAACACTGAAGCTTTCTTT CASSYSARENTEAFF
TRBD2 NA TRBJ2-3 TRBV27 18 TGTGCCAGCAGTTGGGCTAGCGGGGGGGCCGGGGGGACAGATACGCAGTATTTT CASSWASGGAGGTDTQYF
NA NA TRBJ2-4 TRBV2 15 TGTGCCAGCAGTGAATGGGGGCTCGGGGAAAACATTCAGTACTTC CASSEWGLGENIQYF
TRBD2 NA TRBJ2-7 TRBV30 13 TGTGCCTGGACTAGCGGGATGTTCTACGAGCAGTACTTC CAWTSGMFYEQYF
TRBD1 once TRBJ1-2 TRBV14 15 TGTGCCAGCAGCCTGGGGACAGCCTCTAACTATGGCTACACCTTC CASSLGTASNYGYTF
TRBD1 NA TRBJ2-7 TRBV5-4 14 TGTGCCAGCAGCAATCGACAGGGGCGTGGCGAGCAGTACTTC CASSNRQGRGEQYF
NA NA TRBJ1-2 TRBV19 13 TGTGCCAGTAGGGTCGGAGATCCTTATGGCTACACCTTC CASRVGDPYGYTF
TRBD2 few TRBJ2-7 TRBV7-3 15 TGTGCCAGCAGCTTGAAAGCGGGAGGCCCCTACGAGCAGTACTTC CASSLKAGGPYEQYF
TRBD2 NA TRBJ2-5 TRBV7-2 15 TGTGCCAGCAGCTTAACCAGCGGGGGGTATGAGACCCAGTACTTC CASSLTSGGYETQYF
TRBD1 NA TRBJ2-1 TRBV6-5 14 TGTGCCAGCAGTCCACAGGGGGCGGTATATGAGCAGTTCTTC CASSPQGAVYEQFF
TRBD1 NA TRBJ2-7 TRBV5-4 14 TGTGCCAGCAGCCTTAGACAGGGGGCTGACGAGCAGTACTTC CASSLRQGADEQYF
TRBD1 NA TRBJ1-2 TRBV9 15 TGTGCCAGCAGCGTAGGGACAGGGGGCTATGATGGCTACACCTTC CASSVGTGGYDGYTF